This T cell receptor beta chain was found in a study of blood T cells in healthy people across ages. Study observations and caveats: Unsorted PBMCs blocked a conclusive comparison of naive and antigen-experienced cells.

Then a second PCR, running about 6 to 12 cycles, was carried out with a sample-barcoded 5' primer and a J-beta primer mix. TCRdb reprocessed the 5' RACE reads via MiXCR and lists one record per CDR3 protein. The sample includes some 1,500,000 distinct CDR3 sequences, 42% of them seen just once. This clonotype was observed once. Its antigen is not identified. This may arise from a read error, as a much more abundant clone is one base away. From germline, CDR1 is MGHRA and CDR2 YSYEKL. CDR3 length: 14 amino acids. The sequencing input was blood. The chain links TRBV4-1 to TRBJ2-7, with D possibly called TRBD1 or TRBD2 (5 bases each). This clonotype was sampled from a woman aged 18-29 years in good health. In DNA, the CDR3 is TGCGCCAGCAGCCAAGATTTGGGACCCTACGGGCAGTACTTC. This gives the protein CASSQDLGPYGQYF.